This T cell receptor beta chain was recorded in a study of cytomegalovirus exposure and HLA in healthy donors. In its sample, this clone was seen a few times. What it binds is unknown. This PCR relied on a set of 60 Vbeta primers and 13 Jbeta primers. TCRdb keeps only in-frame clones here, not all; method: immunoSEQ multiplex PCR. The sample carries some 110,000 clones, roughly 77% recorded once. Overall study results and limits: Presence/absence analyses supposed approximately even sequencing depth among donors.

The specimen sequenced was PBMCs. The clonotype comes from a man aged 50 or older in good health and CMV-seropositive.

The CDR3 DNA is TGTGCCAGCAGGCGACAGGGAGACGAAAAACTGTTTTTT. Translating it yields CASRRQGDEKLFF. The chain carries TRBV27 and TRBJ1-4, with 7 bases fitting TRBD1. Germline CDR1 reads MNHEY; CDR2 reads SMNVEV (reference sequence). The V and J ends lost 6 bases and 8 bases, in that order; junction bases with no gene match: 6. This CDR3 is built from 13 residues.